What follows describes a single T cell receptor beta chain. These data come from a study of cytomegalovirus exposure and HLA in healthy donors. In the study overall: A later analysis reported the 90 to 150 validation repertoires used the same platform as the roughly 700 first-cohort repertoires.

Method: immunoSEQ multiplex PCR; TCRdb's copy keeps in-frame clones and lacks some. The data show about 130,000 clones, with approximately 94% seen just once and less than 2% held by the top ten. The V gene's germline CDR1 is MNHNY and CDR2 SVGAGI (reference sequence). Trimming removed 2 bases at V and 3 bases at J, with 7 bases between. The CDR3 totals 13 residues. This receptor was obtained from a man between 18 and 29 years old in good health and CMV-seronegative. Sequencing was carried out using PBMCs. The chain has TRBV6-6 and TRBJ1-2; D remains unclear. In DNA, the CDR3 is TGTGCCAGCAGTTACGGAGCTTACTATGGCTACACCTTC. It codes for CASSYGAYYGYTF.